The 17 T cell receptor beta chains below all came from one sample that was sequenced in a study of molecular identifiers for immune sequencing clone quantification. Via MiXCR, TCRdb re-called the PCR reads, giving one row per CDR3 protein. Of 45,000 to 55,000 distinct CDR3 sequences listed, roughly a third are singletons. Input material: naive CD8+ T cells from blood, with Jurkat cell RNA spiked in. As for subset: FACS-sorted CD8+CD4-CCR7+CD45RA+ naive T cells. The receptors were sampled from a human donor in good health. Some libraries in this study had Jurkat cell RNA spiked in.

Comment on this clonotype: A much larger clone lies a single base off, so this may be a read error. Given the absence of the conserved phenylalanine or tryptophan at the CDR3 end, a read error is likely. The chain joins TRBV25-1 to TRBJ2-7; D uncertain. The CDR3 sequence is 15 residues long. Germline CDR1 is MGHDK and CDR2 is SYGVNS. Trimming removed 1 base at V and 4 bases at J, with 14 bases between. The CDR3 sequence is CASSEFVTAIYEQYI. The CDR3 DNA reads TGTGCCAGCAGTGAATTTGTTACAGCTATATACGAGCAGTACATC.

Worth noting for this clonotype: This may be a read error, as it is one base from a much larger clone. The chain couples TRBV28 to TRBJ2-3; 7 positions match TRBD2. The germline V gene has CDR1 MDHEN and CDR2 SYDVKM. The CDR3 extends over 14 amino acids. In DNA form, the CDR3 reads TGTGCCAGCAGTTTGACTAGCAGCACAGATACGAAGTATTTT. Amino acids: CASSLTSSTDTKYF.

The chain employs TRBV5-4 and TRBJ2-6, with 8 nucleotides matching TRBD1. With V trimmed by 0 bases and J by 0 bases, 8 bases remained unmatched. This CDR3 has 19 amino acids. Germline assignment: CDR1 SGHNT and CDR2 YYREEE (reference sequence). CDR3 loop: CASSLAGTGPNSGANVLTF. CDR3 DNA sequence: TGTGCCAGCAGCTTGGCGGGGACAGGCCCCAACTCTGGGGCCAACGTCCTGACTTTC.

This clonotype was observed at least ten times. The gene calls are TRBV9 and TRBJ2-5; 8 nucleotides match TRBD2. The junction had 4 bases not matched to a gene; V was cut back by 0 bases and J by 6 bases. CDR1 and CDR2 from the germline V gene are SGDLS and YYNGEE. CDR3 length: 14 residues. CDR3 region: CASSVAGGPKTQYF. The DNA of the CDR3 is TGTGCCAGCAGCGTAGCGGGAGGGCCCAAGACCCAGTACTTC. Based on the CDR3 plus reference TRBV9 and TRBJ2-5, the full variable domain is DSGVTQTPKHLITATGQRVTLRCSPRSGDLSVYWYQQSLDQGLQFLIQYYNGEERAKGNILERFSAQQFPDLHSELNLSSLELGDSALYFCASSVAGGPKTQYFGPGTRLLVL.

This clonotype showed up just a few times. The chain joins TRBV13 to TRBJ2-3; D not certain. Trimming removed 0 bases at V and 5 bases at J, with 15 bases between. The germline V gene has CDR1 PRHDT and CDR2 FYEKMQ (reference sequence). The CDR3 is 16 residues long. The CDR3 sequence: CASSLGLPRRGDTQYF. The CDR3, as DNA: TGTGCCAGCAGCTTAGGCCTTCCCCGGCGCGGAGATACGCAGTATTTT.

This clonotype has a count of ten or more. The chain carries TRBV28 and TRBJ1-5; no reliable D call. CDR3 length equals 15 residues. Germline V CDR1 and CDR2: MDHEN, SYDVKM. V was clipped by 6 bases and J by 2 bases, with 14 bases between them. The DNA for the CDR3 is TGTGCCAGCAGCCCGGCCCAAAGGGGCAATCAGCCCCAGCATTTT. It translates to CASSPAQRGNQPQHF.

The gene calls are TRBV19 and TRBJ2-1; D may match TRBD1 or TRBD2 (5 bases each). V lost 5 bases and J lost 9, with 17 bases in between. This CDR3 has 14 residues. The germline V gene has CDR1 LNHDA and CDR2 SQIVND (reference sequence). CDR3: CASSGDGRGGEQFF. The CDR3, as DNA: TGTGCCAGTAGTGGAGATGGACGGGGCGGTGAGCAGTTCTTC.

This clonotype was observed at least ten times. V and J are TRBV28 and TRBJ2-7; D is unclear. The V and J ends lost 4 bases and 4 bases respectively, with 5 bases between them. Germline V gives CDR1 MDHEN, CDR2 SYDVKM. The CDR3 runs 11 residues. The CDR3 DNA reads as TGTGCCAGCAGTTCCCGATACGAGCAGTACTTC. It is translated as CASSSRYEQYF.

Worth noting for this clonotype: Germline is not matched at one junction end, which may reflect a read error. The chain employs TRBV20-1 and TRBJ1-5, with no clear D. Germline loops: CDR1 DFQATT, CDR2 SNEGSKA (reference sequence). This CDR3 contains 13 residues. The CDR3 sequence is CSAIGIDNQRQHF. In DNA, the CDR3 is TGCAGTGCTATAGGGATAGACAATCAGCGCCAGCATTTT.

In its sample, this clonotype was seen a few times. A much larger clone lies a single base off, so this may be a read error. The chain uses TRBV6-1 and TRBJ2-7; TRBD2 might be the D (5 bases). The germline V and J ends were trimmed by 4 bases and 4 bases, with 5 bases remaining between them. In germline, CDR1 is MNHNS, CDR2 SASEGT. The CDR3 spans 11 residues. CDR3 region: CASSGGYEQYF. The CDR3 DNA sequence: TGTGCCAGCAGTGGAGGGTACGAGCAGTACTTC.

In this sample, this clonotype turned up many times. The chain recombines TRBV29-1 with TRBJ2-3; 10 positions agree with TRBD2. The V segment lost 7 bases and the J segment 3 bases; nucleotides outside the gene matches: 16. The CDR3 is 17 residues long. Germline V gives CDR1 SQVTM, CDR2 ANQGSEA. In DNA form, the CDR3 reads TGCAGCGCCGCGTGGAGCGGGAGGGCCGTCGGGACAGATACGCAGTATTTT. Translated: CSAAWSGRAVGTDTQYF.

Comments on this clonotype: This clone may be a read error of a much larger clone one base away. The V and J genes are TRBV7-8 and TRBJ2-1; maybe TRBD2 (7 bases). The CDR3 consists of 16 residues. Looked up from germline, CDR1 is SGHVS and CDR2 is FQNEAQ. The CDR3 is CASSPLQGGSYNGQFF. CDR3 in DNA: TGTGCCAGCAGCCCCCTACAGGGAGGGTCCTACAATGGGCAGTTCTTC. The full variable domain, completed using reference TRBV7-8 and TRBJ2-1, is GAGVSQSPRYKVAKRGQDVALRCDPISGHVSLFWYQQALGQGPEFLTYFQNEAQLDKSGLPSDRFFAERPEGSVSTLKIQRTQQEDSAVYLCASSPLQGGSYNGQFFGPGTRLTVL.

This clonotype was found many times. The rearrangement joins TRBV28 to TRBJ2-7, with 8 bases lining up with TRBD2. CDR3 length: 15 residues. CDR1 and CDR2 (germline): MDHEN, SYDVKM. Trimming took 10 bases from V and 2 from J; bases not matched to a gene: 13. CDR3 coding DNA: TGTGCCACCGAAGACCCGGGACTAGGAACCTACGAGCAGTACTTC. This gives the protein CATEDPGLGTYEQYF.

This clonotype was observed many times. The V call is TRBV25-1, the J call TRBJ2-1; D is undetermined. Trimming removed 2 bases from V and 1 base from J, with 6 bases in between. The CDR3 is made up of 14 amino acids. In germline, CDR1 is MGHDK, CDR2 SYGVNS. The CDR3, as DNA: TGTGCCAGCAGTGAAACGTGGTCCTACAATGAGCAGTTCTTC. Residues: CASSETWSYNEQFF.

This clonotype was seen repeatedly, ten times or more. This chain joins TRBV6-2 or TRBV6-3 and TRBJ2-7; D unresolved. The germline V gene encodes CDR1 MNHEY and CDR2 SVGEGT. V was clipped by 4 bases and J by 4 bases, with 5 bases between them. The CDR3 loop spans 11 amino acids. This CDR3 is CASSFKYEQYF. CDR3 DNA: TGTGCCAGCAGTTTCAAGTACGAGCAGTACTTC.

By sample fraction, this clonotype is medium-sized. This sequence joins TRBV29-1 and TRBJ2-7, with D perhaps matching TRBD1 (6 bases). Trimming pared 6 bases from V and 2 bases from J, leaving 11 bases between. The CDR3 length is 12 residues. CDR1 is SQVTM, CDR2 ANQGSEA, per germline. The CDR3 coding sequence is TGCAGCGTAGGGGACACAACCTACGAGCAGTACTTC. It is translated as CSVGDTTYEQYF.

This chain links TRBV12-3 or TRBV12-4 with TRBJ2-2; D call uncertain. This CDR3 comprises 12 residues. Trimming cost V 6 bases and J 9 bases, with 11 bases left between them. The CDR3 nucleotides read TGTGCCAGCAGACTAAACCAGAGGGAGCTGTTTTTT. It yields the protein CASRLNQRELFF.